This TCR beta chain appears in the sequencing data of a study of control samples from healthy donors and cancer patients. Using immunoSEQ multiplex PCR, the repertoire was profiled, and TCRdb retains in-frame clones only, with some absent. The sample includes 90,000 to 120,000 clones, about 80% of them seen just once. V shed 4 bases and J 1 base; nucleotides not matched to a gene: 6. Germline V CDR1 and CDR2: SEHNR, FQNEAQ (reference sequence). This CDR3 contains 15 residues. This clone was counted a few times. This clonotype was sampled from a man younger than 30 in good health. The sample was blood. V and J are TRBV7-9 and TRBJ1-2; 7 bases are shared with TRBD1. As DNA, the CDR3 is TGTGCCAGCAGCTCACAGGGGCCGATTAACTATGGCTACACCTTC. Amino acid sequence: CASSSQGPINYGYTF.